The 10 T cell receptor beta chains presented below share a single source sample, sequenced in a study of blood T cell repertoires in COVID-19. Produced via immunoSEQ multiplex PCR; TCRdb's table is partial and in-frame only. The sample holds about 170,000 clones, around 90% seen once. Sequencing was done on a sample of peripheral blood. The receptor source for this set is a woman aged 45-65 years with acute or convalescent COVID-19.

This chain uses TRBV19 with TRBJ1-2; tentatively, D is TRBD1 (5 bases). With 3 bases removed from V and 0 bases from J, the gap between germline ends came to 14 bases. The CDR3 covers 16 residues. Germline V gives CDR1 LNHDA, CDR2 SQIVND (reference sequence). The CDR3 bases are TGTGCCAGTAGTATGGGGCCAAAGTCTGCTAACTATGGCTACACCTTC. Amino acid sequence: CASSMGPKSANYGYTF. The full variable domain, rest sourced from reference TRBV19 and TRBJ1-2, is DGGITQSPKYLFRKEGQNVTLSCEQNLNHDAMYWYRQDPGQGLRLIYYSQIVNDFQKGDIAEGYSVSREKKESFPLTVTSAQKNPTAFYLCASSMGPKSANYGYTFGSGTRLTVV.

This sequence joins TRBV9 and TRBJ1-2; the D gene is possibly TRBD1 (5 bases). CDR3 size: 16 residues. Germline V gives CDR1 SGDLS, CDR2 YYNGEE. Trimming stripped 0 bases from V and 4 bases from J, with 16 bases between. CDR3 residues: CASSVVSGAGTYGYTF. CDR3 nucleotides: TGTGCCAGCAGCGTAGTATCCGGGGCGGGGACCTATGGCTACACCTTC.

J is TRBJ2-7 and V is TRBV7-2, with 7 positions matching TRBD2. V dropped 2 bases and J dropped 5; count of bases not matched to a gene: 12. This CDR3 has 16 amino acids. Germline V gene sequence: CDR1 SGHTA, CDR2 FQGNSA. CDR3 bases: TGTGCCAGCAGCTTACACGTCTACGGGGGGAGGAACGAGCAGTACTTC. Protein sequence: CASSLHVYGGRNEQYF.

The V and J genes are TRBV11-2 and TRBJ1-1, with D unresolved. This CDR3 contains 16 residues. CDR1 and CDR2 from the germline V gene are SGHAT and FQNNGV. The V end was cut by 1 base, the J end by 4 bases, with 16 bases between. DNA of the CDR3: TGTGCCAGCAGCTTAGGGGTGGGTCGGGGTGGCACTGAAGCTTTCTTT. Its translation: CASSLGVGRGGTEAFF.

The CDR3 loop is CASSLQGAGYTF. CDR3 coding DNA: TGTGCCAGCAGCCTACAAGGGGCCGGCTACACCTTC. The gene calls are TRBV5-6 and TRBJ1-2; the D gene is possibly TRBD1 (5 bases). The CDR3 has 12 residues. The V end lost 4 bases, the J end lost 8 bases, and 12 bases lay between the germline ends. The germline CDR1 and CDR2 sequences are SGHDT and YYEEEE.

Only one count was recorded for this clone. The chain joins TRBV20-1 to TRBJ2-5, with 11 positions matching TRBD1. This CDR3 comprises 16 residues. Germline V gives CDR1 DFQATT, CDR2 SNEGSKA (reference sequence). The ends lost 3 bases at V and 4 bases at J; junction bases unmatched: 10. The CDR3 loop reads CSASEVIGTGGETQYF. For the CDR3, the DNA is TGCAGTGCTAGTGAAGTGATCGGGACAGGGGGAGAGACCCAGTACTTC.

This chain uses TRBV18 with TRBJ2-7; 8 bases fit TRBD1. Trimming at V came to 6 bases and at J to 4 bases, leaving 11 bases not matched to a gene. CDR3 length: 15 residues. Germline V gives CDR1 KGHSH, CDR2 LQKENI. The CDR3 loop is CASSLGQGFLYEQYF. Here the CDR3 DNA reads TGTGCCAGCTCCCTCGGACAGGGCTTTCTATACGAGCAGTACTTC.

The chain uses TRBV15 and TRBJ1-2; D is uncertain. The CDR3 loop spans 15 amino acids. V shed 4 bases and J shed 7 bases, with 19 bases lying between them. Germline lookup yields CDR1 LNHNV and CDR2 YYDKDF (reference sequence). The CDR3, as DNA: TGTGCCACCAGCATGCCCCGGGGTGGGGATTCTGGCTACACCTTC. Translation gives CATSMPRGGDSGYTF.

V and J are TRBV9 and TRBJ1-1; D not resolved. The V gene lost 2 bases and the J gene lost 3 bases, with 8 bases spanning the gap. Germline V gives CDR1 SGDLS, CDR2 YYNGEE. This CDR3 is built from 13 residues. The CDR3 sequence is CASSVGLYTEAFF. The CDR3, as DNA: TGTGCCAGCAGCGTCGGTCTTTACACTGAAGCTTTCTTT.

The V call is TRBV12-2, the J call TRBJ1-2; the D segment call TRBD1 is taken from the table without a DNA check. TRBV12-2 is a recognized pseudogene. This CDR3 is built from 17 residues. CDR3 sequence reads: CASRLAWQDRNSYGYTF. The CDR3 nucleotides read TGTGCAAGTCGCTTAGCGTGGCAGGATCGTAACTCCTATGGCTACACCTTC.